One sample yielded the 29 T cell receptor beta chains listed below, sequenced in a study of T-cell reconstitution after alpha-beta-depleted transplantation in children. Unique molecular identifiers were used to barcode this TCRbeta library. TCRdb redid the calling of the PCR reads with MiXCR, one entry per CDR3 protein. The data hold roughly 70,000 distinct CDR3 sequences, with roughly 4.9% observed a single time. The starting material was PBMCs, mostly from graft donor cells, obtained 180 days after TCRalphabeta/CD19-depleted stem cell transplant. The receptors come from a boy under two years old who had a stem cell transplant for acute myeloid leukemia, so the T cells may come from the graft donor.

This clonotype was counted a few times. The chain combines TRBV7-9 with TRBJ2-2, with D perhaps matching TRBD1 (6 bases). Trimming left V 5 bases short and J 3 bases short, with 16 bases between. CDR3 size: 16 residues. In germline, CDR1 is SEHNR, CDR2 FQNEAQ (reference sequence). Here the CDR3 DNA reads TGTGCCAGCAGCCCCTGGACAGCCTTTGACACCGGGGAGCTGTTTTTT. As protein: CASSPWTAFDTGELFF.

This clonotype was seen ten or more times. The chain couples TRBV5-5 to TRBJ1-3; D not certain. Germline V lookup: CDR1 SGHKS, CDR2 YYEKEE (reference sequence). The CDR3 is 15 residues long. Trimming cost V 1 base and J 0 bases, with 8 bases left between them. In nucleotides, the CDR3 is TGTGCCAGCAGCTTGCCAGAGAGCTCTGGAAACACCATATATTTT. Its translation is CASSLPESSGNTIYF. Full variable domain (missing parts from reference TRBV5-5 and TRBJ1-3): DAGVTQSPTHLIKTRGQQVTLRCSPISGHKSVSWYQQVLGQGPQFIFQYYEKEERGRGNFPDRFSARQFPNYSSELNVNALLLGDSALYLCASSLPESSGNTIYFGEGSWLTVV.

There are many counts of this clonotype. V and J are TRBV11-3 and TRBJ1-1; perhaps TRBD1 as D (5 bases). From germline, CDR1 is SGHNT and CDR2 YENEEA. Deletions cut 4 bases from V and 3 bases from J, with 12 bases between. CDR3 length equals 14 residues. CDR3 protein: CASSSNGHDTEAFF. The DNA for the CDR3 is TGTGCCAGCAGCTCAAATGGACACGACACTGAAGCTTTCTTT.

This clonotype was picked up many times. V usage is TRBV19 and J usage is TRBJ2-1; 7 nucleotides line up with TRBD1. CDR3 length: 15 residues. Germline loops: CDR1 LNHDA, CDR2 SQIVND (reference sequence). V lost 5 bases, J lost 8 bases, and 12 bases stayed unmatched. CDR3 in DNA: TGTGCCAGTAGTCCCCGGACAGGCCCGAGGGATGAGCAGTTCTTC. This codes for CASSPRTGPRDEQFF.

This clonotype was picked up many times. V usage is TRBV6-4 and J usage is TRBJ2-2; D unresolved. Germline V gene lookup returns CDR1 MRHNA and CDR2 SNTAGT. CDR3 length equals 13 residues. V was cut by 6 bases and J by 1 base, with 6 bases left in between. This CDR3 is CASSRRNTGELFF. The CDR3 DNA reads TGTGCCAGCAGCCGCAGGAACACCGGGGAGCTGTTTTTT.

This clonotype was seen many times. CDR3 DNA: TGTGCCAGCAGCCCCGCCCAGGGATCGGGCTCTGGGGCCAACGTCCTGACTTTC. It specifies CASSPAQGSGSGANVLTF. The chain combines TRBV25-1 with TRBJ2-6, with D possibly matching TRBD1 (5 bases). CDR1 is MGHDK and CDR2 is SYGVNS in the germline V gene. Trimming shortened V by 6 bases and J by 0 bases, and 18 bases separated the two germline ends. CDR3 size: 18 residues.

In its sample, this clonotype was seen many times. The V gene is TRBV3-1, the J gene TRBJ2-4, with TRBD1 matching over 7 bases. Trimming cost V 1 base and J 9 bases; bases outside gene matches: 12. CDR3 length: 16 residues. The germline CDR1 and CDR2 sequences are LGHDT and YNNKEL (reference sequence). The CDR3 spells CASSQVTGIMSGIQYF. CDR3 DNA: TGTGCCAGCAGCCAAGTGACAGGGATAATGTCGGGCATTCAGTACTTC.

This clonotype was observed at least ten times. The gene calls are TRBV7-8 and TRBJ2-3; the match to TRBD1 covers 7 bases. Germline V CDR1 and CDR2: SGHVS, FQNEAQ. The CDR3 totals 15 residues. Losses at the gene ends were 4 bases for V and 2 bases for J; bases not matched to a gene: 6. The CDR3, as DNA: TGTGCCAGCAGCTGGGGACAGACAGTCACAGATACGCAGTATTTT. Protein: CASSWGQTVTDTQYF.

This clonotype came up many times. This rearrangement joins TRBV27 to TRBJ2-7; 7 bases are a match to TRBD1. CDR3 length: 14 residues. From germline, CDR1 is MNHEY and CDR2 SMNVEV (reference sequence). V trimming: 6 bases; J trimming: 3 bases; junction bases outside the gene matches: 8. CDR3 amino acids: CASSRDRTGYEQYV. The CDR3 coding sequence is TGTGCCAGCAGCCGCGACCGGACAGGCTACGAGCAGTACGTC.

The table lists this clonotype with many counts. The CDR3 DNA follows: TGTGCCAGCAGCCCATCTGGGCAGGGTCTCGACTATGGCTACACCTTC. It codes for CASSPSGQGLDYGYTF. The chain uses TRBV7-9 and TRBJ1-2; D might be TRBD1 (5 bases). The CDR3 totals 16 residues. Deletions cut 5 bases from V and 3 bases from J, with 19 bases between. Germline values: CDR1 SEHNR, CDR2 FQNEAQ (reference sequence). Using reference TRBV7-9 and TRBJ1-2 for the parts outside the CDR3, the full variable domain is DTGVSQNPRHKITKRGQNVTFRCDPISEHNRLYWYRQTLGQGPEFLTYFQNEAQLEKSRLLSDRFSAERPKGSFSTLEIQRTEQGDSAMYLCASSPSGQGLDYGYTFGSGTRLTVV.

Many counts were recorded for this clonotype. The chain employs TRBV28 and TRBJ2-5, with 8 bases lining up with TRBD1. The ends lost 5 bases at V and 3 bases at J; junction bases unmatched: 5. CDR3 length: 14 residues. Germline V gene sequence: CDR1 MDHEN, CDR2 SYDVKM. The CDR3 DNA reads TGTGCCAGCAGTCCCCCGACAGGGGAAGAGACCCAGTACTTC. The encoded protein is CASSPPTGEETQYF.

In its sample, this clonotype was seen many times. The CDR3, as DNA: TGTGCCAGCAGTGGACAGGGTATAGGGTATGGCTACACCTTC. As protein: CASSGQGIGYGYTF. This rearrangement joins TRBV6-1 to TRBJ1-2; 7 bases fit TRBD1. With 4 bases clipped from V and 5 bases from J, the junction kept 7 bases outside the gene matches. The CDR3 spans 14 residues. Germline V gene lookup returns CDR1 MNHNS and CDR2 SASEGT.

Ten or more counts support this clonotype. This chain joins TRBV6-1 and TRBJ2-5, with a weak D call TRBD1 (6 bases). Germline-derived CDR1 and CDR2 are MNHNS and SASEGT. The CDR3 is made up of 14 amino acids. Trimming left V 6 bases short and J 10 bases short, with 21 bases between. The CDR3 sequence: CASREGTFSMYQYF. CDR3 coding DNA: TGTGCCAGCAGAGAGGGGACATTTTCCATGTACCAGTACTTC.

This clonotype occurred many times. The genes are TRBV28 and TRBJ2-2, with a weak D call TRBD1 (6 bases). The CDR3 length is 15 residues. Trimming removed 6 bases from V and 2 bases from J, with 13 bases in between. The germline V gene has CDR1 MDHEN and CDR2 SYDVKM. The CDR3 coding sequence is TGTGCCAGCAGCTTCGGGACACCTAACACCGGGGAGCTGTTTTTT. It yields the protein CASSFGTPNTGELFF.

This clonotype was seen repeatedly, ten times or more. The gene calls are TRBV2 and TRBJ2-5, with a tentative D call TRBD2 (6 bases). The CDR3 covers 15 residues. V lost 5 bases and J lost 5, with 18 bases in between. Germline CDR1 reads SNHLY; CDR2 reads FYNNEI. CDR3 in amino acids: CASSRLAERLETQYF. The CDR3 DNA sequence: TGTGCCAGCAGTCGGTTAGCGGAGAGGTTGGAGACCCAGTACTTC.

This clonotype was counted many times. V and J are TRBV7-8 and TRBJ2-5; D is unclear. The V and J ends lost 5 bases and 1 base respectively, with 14 bases between them. The CDR3 consists of 15 residues. Germline V CDR1 and CDR2: SGHVS, FQNEAQ. The CDR3 DNA is TGTGCCAGCAGCCCGAGTTGGGGTCCCCAAGAGACCCAGTACTTC. Residues: CASSPSWGPQETQYF.

This clonotype has a count of ten or more. The CDR3: CASSGRQGNEKLFF. DNA of the CDR3: TGTGCCAGCAGTGGGAGACAGGGGAATGAAAAACTGTTTTTT. The rearrangement links TRBV12-3 or TRBV12-4 to TRBJ1-4; TRBD1 agrees at 8 bases. The length of the CDR3 is 14 residues. The trim removed 5 bases at V and 5 bases at J, leaving 4 bases unmatched.

This clonotype was counted many times. This chain uses TRBV25-1 with TRBJ2-7; the D gene is possibly TRBD2 (6 bases). Per germline, CDR1 MGHDK and CDR2 SYGVNS. The CDR3 contains 15 residues. Trimming cost V 1 base and J 2 bases, with 12 bases left between them. DNA of the CDR3: TGTGCCAGCAGTGAATCCGGGGGTTTCGCCTACGAGCAGTACTTC. Translated, it gives CASSESGGFAYEQYF.

This clonotype was counted ten times or more. The chain couples TRBV25-1 to TRBJ1-5; D might be TRBD1 (6 bases). Germline CDR1 MGHDK, CDR2 SYGVNS. V shed 6 bases and J shed 1 base, with 10 bases lying between them. The CDR3 consists of 14 residues. CDR3 bases: TGTGCCAGCAGCCAGACAGGAAGCAATCAGCCCCAGCATTTT. It yields the protein CASSQTGSNQPQHF. Full variable domain (missing parts from reference TRBV25-1 and TRBJ1-5): EADIYQTPRYLVIGTGKKITLECSQTMGHDKMYWYQQDPGMELHLIHYSYGVNSTEKGDLSSESTVSRIRTEHFPLTLESARPSHTSQYLCASSQTGSNQPQHFGDGTRLSIL.

This clonotype was seen repeatedly, ten times or more. The chain employs TRBV29-1 and TRBJ2-7, with a weak D call TRBD1 (6 bases). The CDR3 totals 15 residues. V dropped 4 bases and J dropped 0 bases, with 16 bases sitting between them. Germline assignment: CDR1 SQVTM and CDR2 ANQGSEA. The CDR3 here is CSVAALTGPSYEQYF. The DNA of the CDR3 is TGCAGCGTTGCGGCCCTGACAGGTCCCTCCTACGAGCAGTACTTC.

The sample holds many counts of this clonotype. The rearrangement joins TRBV18 to TRBJ2-2, with TRBD1 identical over 8 bases. This CDR3 region has 16 residues. Germline-derived CDR1 and CDR2 are KGHSH and LQKENI. Losses at the gene ends were 1 base for V and 5 bases for J; bases not matched to a gene: 6. CDR3 sequence reads: CASSPQTGAETGELFF. In DNA, the CDR3 is TGTGCCAGCTCACCACAGACAGGGGCGGAAACCGGGGAGCTGTTTTTT.

This clonotype was counted many times. This rearrangement joins TRBV12-3 or TRBV12-4 to TRBJ2-7; 8 nucleotides align to TRBD1. The CDR3 totals 15 residues. V was clipped by 5 bases and J by 5 bases; unmatched bases: 11. The CDR3 loop is CASSPSTGVQDEQYF. DNA of the CDR3: TGTGCCAGCAGTCCATCGACAGGGGTTCAGGACGAGCAGTACTTC.

In its sample, this clonotype was seen many times. The gene calls are TRBV4-1 and TRBJ2-1; D is perhaps TRBD1 (6 bases). This CDR3 spans 16 amino acids. The germline V and J ends were trimmed by 4 bases and 2 bases, with 15 bases remaining between them. The germline V gene encodes CDR1 MGHRA and CDR2 YSYEKL. CDR3 nucleotide sequence: TGCGCCAGCAGCCCCTCCCCACGGACAGCCTACAATGAGCAGTTCTTC. Encoded protein: CASSPSPRTAYNEQFF.

There are many counts of this clonotype. V usage is TRBV27 and J usage is TRBJ2-1; D gene uncertain. The CDR3 consists of 15 residues. Trimming pared 4 bases from V and 0 bases from J, leaving 10 bases between. Germline lookup yields CDR1 MNHEY and CDR2 SMNVEV (reference sequence). The CDR3 nucleotides are TGTGCCAGCAGTTACGGCAGGAACTCCTACAATGAGCAGTTCTTC. Amino acids: CASSYGRNSYNEQFF.

The sample holds many counts of this clonotype. CDR3 residues: CASSQDRATYEQYF. CDR3 DNA: TGTGCCAGCAGCCAGGACAGGGCCACCTACGAGCAGTACTTC. This sequence joins TRBV3-1 and TRBJ2-7; the match to TRBD1 covers 8 bases. The germline CDR1 and CDR2 sequences are LGHDT and YNNKEL (reference sequence). V shed 3 bases, J shed 2 bases, and the junction held 3 bases outside the gene matches. The CDR3 is made up of 14 amino acids.

This clonotype was observed at least ten times. This sequence joins TRBV21-1 and TRBJ2-5. TRBV21-1 is classified as a pseudogene. The CDR3 sequence is 14 residues long. The CDR3 sequence: CASPSRPYQETQYF. The DNA for the CDR3 is TGTGCCAGCCCCAGCAGACCTTACCAAGAGACCCAGTACTTC.

This clonotype was recorded many times. This sequence joins TRBV12-3 or TRBV12-4 and TRBJ2-2; D possibly uses TRBD1 or TRBD2 (5 bases each). V lost 3 bases and J 0 bases, leaving 8 bases between the germline ends. This CDR3 contains 15 residues. This chain's CDR3 is CASSFGTANTGELFF. The CDR3 nucleotides read TGTGCCAGCAGTTTCGGGACGGCGAACACCGGGGAGCTGTTTTTT.

This clonotype was seen many times. This chain joins TRBV6-1 and TRBJ1-2, with 8 bases matching TRBD1. The germline V gene encodes CDR1 MNHNS and CDR2 SASEGT. CDR3 length equals 15 residues. Trimming removed 6 bases from V and 6 bases from J; junction bases left unmatched: 12. The CDR3: CASRERGGQVDGYTF. The CDR3 nucleotides are TGTGCCAGCAGGGAACGGGGGGGACAGGTTGATGGCTACACCTTC.

This clonotype was seen many times. This chain connects TRBV7-2 to TRBJ2-3; D is possibly TRBD1 or TRBD2 (6 bases each). In germline, CDR1 is SGHTA, CDR2 FQGNSA. Trimming took off 4 bases at V and 6 bases at J, with 17 bases between the two ends. This CDR3 comprises 15 residues. CDR3 sequence (DNA): TGTGCCAGCAGCTACCGGGCCCTGGGGGGCGATACGCAGTATTTT. The encoded protein is CASSYRALGGDTQYF.